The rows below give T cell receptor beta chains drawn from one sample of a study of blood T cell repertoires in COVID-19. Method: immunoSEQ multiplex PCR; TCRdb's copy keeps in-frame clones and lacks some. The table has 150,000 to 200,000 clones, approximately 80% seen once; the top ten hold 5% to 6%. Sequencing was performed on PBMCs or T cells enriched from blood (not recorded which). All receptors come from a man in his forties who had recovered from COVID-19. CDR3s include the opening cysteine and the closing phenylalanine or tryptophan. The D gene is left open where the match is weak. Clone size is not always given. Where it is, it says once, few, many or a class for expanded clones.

TGTGCCAGCAGACAGTTATTCTACAATGAGCAGTTCTTC CASRQLFYNEQFF NA NA TRBJ2-1 TRBV6-5
TGTGCTAGTGGTCAGCAACTTGGAGGCTACGAGCAGTACTTC CASGQQLGGYEQYF NA once TRBJ2-7 TRBV12-5
TGCGCCAGCAGGCTCGGGAGGGGAGGCGGGGGGAGCACAGATACGCAGTATTTT CASRLGRGGGGSTDTQYF TRBD2 NA TRBJ2-3 TRBV4-1
TGTGCCAGTACCACAACCTCCCGACAGGGCCTTAACTATGGCTACACCTTC CASTTTSRQGLNYGYTF TRBD1 NA TRBJ1-2 TRBV19
TGTGCCAGCAGCTCCGACGCAGGGGTAAAAGGAACAGATACGCAGTATTTT CASSSDAGVKGTDTQYF NA few TRBJ2-3 TRBV5-4
TGTGCCAGCAGTTACCGAGAGAACTATGGCTACACCTTC CASSYRENYGYTF NA NA TRBJ1-2 TRBV6-2/TRBV6-3
TGTGCCAGCAGCCAAGATTCCAGGGGGCATGGCTACACCTTC CASSQDSRGHGYTF TRBD1 NA TRBJ1-2 TRBV3-1/TRBV3-2
TGTGCCAGCAGTTTAGGACAGGGGGGCGATCAAGAGACCCAGTACTTC CASSLGQGGDQETQYF TRBD1 NA TRBJ2-5 TRBV27
TGTGCCAGCAGCTTGTCTCCAGGGGTGGAGACCCAGTACTTC CASSLSPGVETQYF NA NA TRBJ2-5 TRBV5-5
TGTGCCAGCAGTCCTCAGACAGGAGTGAAGGGCTACACCTTC CASSPQTGVKGYTF NA few TRBJ1-2 TRBV27
TGTGCCAGCACCAGGACTAGCGGGGGGACGGTAGATACGCAGTATTTT CASTRTSGGTVDTQYF TRBD2 NA TRBJ2-3 TRBV2
TGTGCCAGCAGCCAAGATCCGGGTCGCCATCAGCCCCAGCATTTT CASSQDPGRHQPQHF NA NA TRBJ1-5 TRBV3-1/TRBV3-2
TGTGCCAGTAGTTTCGACAGTGTGATACGAAACACCATATATTTT CASSFDSVIRNTIYF NA NA TRBJ1-3 TRBV19
TGCGCCAGCAGCCAAGTAACGATCCGCGACAGGCGACCGAACACTGAAGCTTTCTTT CASSQVTIRDRRPNTEAFF NA NA TRBJ1-1 TRBV4-1
TGTGCCAGCAGCCCTGTCGTTGGCAGGGACTACAATGAGCAGTTCTTC CASSPVVGRDYNEQFF NA NA TRBJ2-1 TRBV3-1/TRBV3-2
TGTGCCAGCAGCAGTAAGTCTAGCGGGGGGTCTACCACAGATACGCAGTATTTT CASSSKSSGGSTTDTQYF TRBD2 NA TRBJ2-3 TRBV9
TGTGCCAGCAGCTTGGTAGCATTGAATTCACCCCTCCACTTT CASSLVALNSPLHF NA NA TRBJ1-6 TRBV5-5
TGTGCCAGCAGCGCCCCCTTAGGGGCGGGGGTGTCATTCTCCTACAATGAGCAGTTCTTC CASSAPLGAGVSFSYNEQFF TRBD2 NA TRBJ2-1 TRBV9
TGTGCCAGCAGTTCCCTTACAGGGGGCTACGAGCAGTACTTC CASSSLTGGYEQYF TRBD1 NA TRBJ2-7 TRBV28
TGTGCCAGCAGTGAAAACCCGGACATAGGGTTAGGGCTTTTGTATGGCTACACCTTC CASSENPDIGLGLLYGYTF NA NA TRBJ1-2 TRBV6-4
TGTGCCAGCAGGTCGGGAGGCCGAGGGGGGGAGACCCAGTACTTC CASRSGGRGGETQYF NA once TRBJ2-5 TRBV6-5
TGTGCCAGCGACCCGGGACAGGGAAGCACTGAAGCTTTCTTT CASDPGQGSTEAFF TRBD1 NA TRBJ1-1 TRBV18
TGTGCCAGCAGCAAAAGAGTCCTAGCGGGGGGCTCCGGGGAGCTGTTTTTT CASSKRVLAGGSGELFF TRBD2 NA TRBJ2-2 TRBV11-2
TGTGCCAGCAGCGCGCGAGGGACTAATTCAGATACGCAGTATTTT CASSARGTNSDTQYF TRBD2 once TRBJ2-3 TRBV9
TGTGCCAGCAGTGTGAGGAACACCGGGGAGCTGTTTTTT CASSVRNTGELFF NA few TRBJ2-2 TRBV2
TGTGCCAGCAGCTTGGGGGGACAGCTCTACACCTTC CASSLGGQLYTF TRBD1 NA TRBJ1-2 TRBV5-5
TGTGCCAGCAGAGCGGGCCTGGGGACAGATACGCAGTATTTT CASRAGLGTDTQYF NA NA TRBJ2-3 TRBV7-8
TGTGCCAGTAGCCCCGGGACCGGGGGTAATTCACCCCTCCACTTT CASSPGTGGNSPLHF NA NA TRBJ1-6 TRBV19
TGTGCCAGCAGCTTGGGGACTCCCCAAAGTTTGCAGTATTTT CASSLGTPQSLQYF NA NA TRBJ2-3 TRBV5-8
TGCGCCACCCAACTAGCGCCGATGGAGACCCAGTACTTC CATQLAPMETQYF TRBD2 NA TRBJ2-5 TRBV5-1
TGTGCCAGCAGCCAAGACACCCAGGGGTACAATGAGCAGTTCTTC CASSQDTQGYNEQFF NA NA TRBJ2-1 TRBV3-1/TRBV3-2
TGTGCCACCAGTGATGGTTACGGGGGGGCCCTCTACGAGCAGTACTTC CATSDGYGGALYEQYF TRBD2 NA TRBJ2-7 TRBV24-1
TGTGCCAGCAGCTTGAAGGGACAGTCCGGAGGAAATCAGCCCCAGCATTTT CASSLKGQSGGNQPQHF TRBD1 NA TRBJ1-5 TRBV5-5
TGTGCCATCAGTCAGGGTGCAGAGACCCAGTACTTC CAISQGAETQYF NA NA TRBJ2-5 TRBV10-3
TGTGCCAGCAGTGTAGATCGGACTTCCGGTGGCAATGAGCAGTTCTTC CASSVDRTSGGNEQFF NA NA TRBJ2-1 TRBV2
TGTGCCAGCAGCTTAGGAAGGACTAGCGGGGGGGCGGATACGCAGTATTTT CASSLGRTSGGADTQYF TRBD2 NA TRBJ2-3 TRBV11-2